This T cell receptor (beta chain) appears in the sequencing data of a study of shared T cell receptors in the human thymus (dated by TCRdb to the early 2020s). Background for the entire study: The study examined how self-reactive, shared T-cell receptor alpha chains are generated in the human thymus.

The germline V gene (reference sequence) gives CDR1 as LNHDA and CDR2 as SQIVND. V loses 3 bases of germline sequence and J loses 7 bases, and the interval between the two ends is 22 bases. Counted from cysteine to phenylalanine, this CDR3 has 16 amino acids. Left in the record is the CDR3 DNA by itself, 48 bases read in frame from the first base. The protocol used for the library was the immunoSEQ multiplex PCR assay. The table comes from immuneACCESS by way of TCRdb, which keeps in-frame sequences with V and J called. Part of the clones is missing from these tables; in studies checked, under half for an unresolved V gene and the rest for unknown reasons. This sample gives 55,000 to 75,000 clones in total; about 96% of them show up just once. The top ten clonotypes cover about 0.03% of the sample. Comment on this clone: The clone's antigen remains unknown. No base quality information exists; no much larger clone differs at one position.

The chain couples TRBV19 to TRBJ2-7; the D gene could be either TRBD1 or TRBD2, each agreeing at 5 bases. Sequencing input: thymocytes. This receptor was obtained from a human donor. The CDR3 protein sequence reads: CASSIHSGQGRWEQYF. The DNA sequence is given as TGTGCCAGTAGTATCCATTCCGGGCAGGGACGGTGGGAGCAGTACTTC. Extended through the reference TRBV19 and TRBJ2-7 proteins, this CDR3 yields the full variable domain: DGGITQSPKYLFRKEGQNVTLSCEQNLNHDAMYWYRQDPGQGLRLIYYSQIVNDFQKGDIAEGYSVSREKKESFPLTVTSAQKNPTAFYLCASSIHSGQGRWEQYFGPGTRLTVT.